Following are 6 T cell receptor beta chains from one sample sequenced in a study of synovial regulatory T cells in juvenile arthritis. Sequencing used immunoSEQ multiplex PCR; TCRdb keeps in-frame clones, though not all of them. The sample totals about 10,000 clones; its top ten clones hold approximately 1.2%. The sequenced sample was Treg cells from blood. Subset defined: remaining (HLA-DR-negative) circulating blood Treg cells. The receptors here all came from a donor younger than 30 with juvenile idiopathic arthritis.

The CDR3 sequence is CASSLSGLGEETQYF. The chain is built from TRBV5-1 and TRBJ2-5; TCRdb proposes TRBD2, but this gene call is untestable without DNA. The germline V gene has CDR1 SGHRS and CDR2 YFSETQ. The CDR3 covers 15 residues. No DNA was logged.

V gene TRBV19 combines with J gene TRBJ2-5; TCRdb calls TRBD1, which cannot be checked without DNA. CDR3 length equals 13 residues. The DNA sequence is not available. In germline, CDR1 is LNHDA, CDR2 SQIVND (reference sequence). CDR3 sequence: CASSEVRRETQYF.

The rearrangement uses TRBV2 and TRBJ1-2. This CDR3 contains 15 residues. No DNA appears here. Germline V gene data show CDR1 as SNHLY and CDR2 as FYNNEI. The CDR3 loop reads CASSEVQGRGYGYTF.

The rearrangement joins TRBV6-1 to TRBJ1-1. The V gene's germline CDR1 is MNHNS and CDR2 SASEGT. The CDR3 length is 13 residues. Nucleotide data are not available. CDR3 sequence: CASSEGKNTEAFF.

This clone ranks as medium-sized in terms of frequency. The chain couples TRBV14 to TRBJ2-3; the D call from TCRdb, TRBD2, cannot be confirmed without DNA. This CDR3 is built from 14 residues. The DNA is unrecorded. Germline CDR1 and CDR2: SGHDN and FVKESK. CDR3 region: CASSRSGSTDTQYF.

V is TRBV5-4 and J is TRBJ1-1; without DNA, the TCRdb call of TRBD1 cannot be checked. The CDR3 totals 17 residues. The entry carries no DNA sequence. Per germline, CDR1 SGHNT and CDR2 YYREEE (reference sequence). This CDR3 is CASSLMYVTGGRAEAFF.